This T cell receptor (beta chain) stems from a study of beta chain features in type 1 diabetes. Study overall: Sorted cells examined across all samples numbered about 110,000,000.

Regarding the study as a whole: In all four CD4+ subsets, TCRB CDR3 length was significantly, moderately reduced in type 1 diabetes. The similarity of naive, central memory and Treg TCRB repertoires appeared greater among patients than among healthy donors.

Germline lookup yields CDR1 LNHDA and CDR2 SQIVND (reference sequence). V was shortened by 5 bases and J by 6 bases, with 20 bases between the two germline ends. The CDR3 covers 16 residues. TCRB transcripts that were expressed got sequenced, as all of the isolated RNA had been reverse transcribed. Sequencing used immunoSEQ multiplex PCR; TCRdb keeps in-frame clones, though not all of them. The sample lists around 650,000 clones; 9.5% to 15% were seen once. Populations isolated by sorting all had purity greater than 95%. This clone occurred a few times. Its target is not known. This receptor was taken from a man aged 30 to 45 with type 1 diabetes. The chain joins TRBV19 to TRBJ2-1; TRBD2 might be the D (7 bases). Sequences were obtained from naive CD4+ T cells from blood. The CDR3 bases are TGTGCCAGTAGTGCACGCCCTGCGGGGGCCGTCAATGAGCAGTTCTTC. Translation: CASSARPAGAVNEQFF.